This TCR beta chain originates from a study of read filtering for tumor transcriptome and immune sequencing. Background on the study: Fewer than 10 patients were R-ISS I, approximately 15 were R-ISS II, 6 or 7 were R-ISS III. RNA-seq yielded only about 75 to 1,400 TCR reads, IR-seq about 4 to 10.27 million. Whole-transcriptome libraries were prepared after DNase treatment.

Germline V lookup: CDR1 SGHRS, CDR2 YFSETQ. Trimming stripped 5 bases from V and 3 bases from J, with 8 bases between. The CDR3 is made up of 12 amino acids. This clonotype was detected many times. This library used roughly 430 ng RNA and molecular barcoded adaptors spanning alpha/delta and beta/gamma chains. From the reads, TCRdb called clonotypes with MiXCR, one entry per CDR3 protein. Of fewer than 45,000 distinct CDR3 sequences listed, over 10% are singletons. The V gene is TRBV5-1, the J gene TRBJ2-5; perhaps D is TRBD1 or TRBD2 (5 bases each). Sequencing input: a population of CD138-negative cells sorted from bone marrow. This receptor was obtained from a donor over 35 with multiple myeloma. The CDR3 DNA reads TGCGCCAGCAGGAGAGGGGAAGAGACCCAGTACTTC. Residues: CASRRGEETQYF.